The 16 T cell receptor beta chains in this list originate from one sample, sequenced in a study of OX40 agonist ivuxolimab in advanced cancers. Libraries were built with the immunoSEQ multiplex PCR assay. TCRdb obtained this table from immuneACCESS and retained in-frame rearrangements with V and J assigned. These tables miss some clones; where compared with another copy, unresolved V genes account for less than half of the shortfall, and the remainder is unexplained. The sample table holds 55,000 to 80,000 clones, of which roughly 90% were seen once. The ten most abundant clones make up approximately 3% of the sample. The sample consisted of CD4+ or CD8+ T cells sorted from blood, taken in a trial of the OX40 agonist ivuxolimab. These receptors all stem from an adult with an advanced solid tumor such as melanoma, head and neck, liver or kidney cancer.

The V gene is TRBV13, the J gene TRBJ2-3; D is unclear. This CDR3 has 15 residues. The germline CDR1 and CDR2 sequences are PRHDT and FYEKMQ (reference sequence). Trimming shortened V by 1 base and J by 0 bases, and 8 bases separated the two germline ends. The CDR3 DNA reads TGTGCCAGCAGCTTAGCCCCCAGGAGCACAGATACGCAGTATTTT. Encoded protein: CASSLAPRSTDTQYF.

DNA for the CDR3: TGCGCCAGCAGCAACCGGGACAGGGGAAGCTACGAGCAGTACTTC. Residues: CASSNRDRGSYEQYF. V and J are TRBV5-1 and TRBJ2-7; 10 bases are shared with TRBD1. CDR3 length: 15 residues. V was clipped by 4 bases and J by 3 bases; unmatched bases: 7. CDR1 is SGHRS, CDR2 YFSETQ, per germline.

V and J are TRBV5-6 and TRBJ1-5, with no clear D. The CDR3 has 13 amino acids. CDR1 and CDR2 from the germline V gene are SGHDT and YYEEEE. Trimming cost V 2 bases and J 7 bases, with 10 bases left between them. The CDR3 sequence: CASSLGSRQPQHF. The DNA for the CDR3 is TGTGCCAGCAGCTTAGGTTCCAGACAGCCCCAGCATTTT.

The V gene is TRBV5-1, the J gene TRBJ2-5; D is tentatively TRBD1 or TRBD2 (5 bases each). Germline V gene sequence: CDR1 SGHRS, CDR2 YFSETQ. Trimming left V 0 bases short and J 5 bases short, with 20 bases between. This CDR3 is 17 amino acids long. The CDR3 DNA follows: TGCGCCAGCAGCTTGGCCAAGGCCAGGGTCGGCGGGGAGACCCAGTACTTC. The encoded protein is CASSLAKARVGGETQYF. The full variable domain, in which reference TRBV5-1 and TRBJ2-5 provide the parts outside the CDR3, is KAGVTQTPRYLIKTRGQQVTLSCSPISGHRSVSWYQQTPGQGLQFLFEYFSETQRNKGNFPGRFSGRQFSNSRSEMNVSTLELGDSALYLCASSLAKARVGGETQYFGPGTRLLVL.

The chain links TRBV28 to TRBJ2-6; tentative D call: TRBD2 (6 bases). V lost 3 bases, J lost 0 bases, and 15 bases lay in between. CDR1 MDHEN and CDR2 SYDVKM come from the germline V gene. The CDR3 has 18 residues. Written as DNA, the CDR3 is TGTGCCAGCAGTTTGACCTTTGGGAGGAGCTCTGGGGCCAACGTCCTGACTTTC. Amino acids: CASSLTFGRSSGANVLTF.

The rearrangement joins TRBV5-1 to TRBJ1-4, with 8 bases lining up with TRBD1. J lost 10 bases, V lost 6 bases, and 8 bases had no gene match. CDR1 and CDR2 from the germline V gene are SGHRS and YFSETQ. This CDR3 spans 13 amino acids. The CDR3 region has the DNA TGCGCCAGCAAACCCAGGACAGGGCGAAAACTGTTTTTT. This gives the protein CASKPRTGRKLFF.

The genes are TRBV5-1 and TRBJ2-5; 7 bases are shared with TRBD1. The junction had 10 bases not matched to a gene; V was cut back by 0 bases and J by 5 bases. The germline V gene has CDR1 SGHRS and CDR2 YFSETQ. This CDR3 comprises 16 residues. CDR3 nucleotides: TGCGCCAGCAGCTTGGCGGTAGGGGGCAGCCAGGAGACCCAGTACTTC. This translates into CASSLAVGGSQETQYF.

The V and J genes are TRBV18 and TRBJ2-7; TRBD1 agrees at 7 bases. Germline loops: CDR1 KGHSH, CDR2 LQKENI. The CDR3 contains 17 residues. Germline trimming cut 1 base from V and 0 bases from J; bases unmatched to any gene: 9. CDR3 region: CASSPQATGIPSYEQYF. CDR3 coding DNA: TGTGCCAGCTCACCACAGGCGACAGGGATACCCTCCTACGAGCAGTACTTC.

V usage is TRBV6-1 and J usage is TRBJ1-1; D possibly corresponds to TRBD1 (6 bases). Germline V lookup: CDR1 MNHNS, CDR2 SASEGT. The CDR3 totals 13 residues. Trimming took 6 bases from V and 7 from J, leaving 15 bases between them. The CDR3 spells CASSLRGRLEAFF. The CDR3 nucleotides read TGTGCCAGCAGCCTCAGGGGCAGACTTGAAGCTTTCTTT.

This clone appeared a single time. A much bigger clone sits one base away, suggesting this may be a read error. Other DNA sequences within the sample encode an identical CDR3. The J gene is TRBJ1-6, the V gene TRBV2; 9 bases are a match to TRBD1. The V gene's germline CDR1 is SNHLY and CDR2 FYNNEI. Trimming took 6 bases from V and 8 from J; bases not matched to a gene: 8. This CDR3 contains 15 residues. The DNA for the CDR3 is TGTGCCAGCAGCGGGACAGGGCGAGAGGATTCACCCCTCCACTTT. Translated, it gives CASSGTGREDSPLHF.

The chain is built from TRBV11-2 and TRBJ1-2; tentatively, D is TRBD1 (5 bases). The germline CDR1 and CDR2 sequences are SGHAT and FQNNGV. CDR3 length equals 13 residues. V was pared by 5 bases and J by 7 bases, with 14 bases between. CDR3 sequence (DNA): TGTGCCAGCAGCCCGGGGGGGGAGGGTGGCTACACCTTC. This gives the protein CASSPGGEGGYTF.

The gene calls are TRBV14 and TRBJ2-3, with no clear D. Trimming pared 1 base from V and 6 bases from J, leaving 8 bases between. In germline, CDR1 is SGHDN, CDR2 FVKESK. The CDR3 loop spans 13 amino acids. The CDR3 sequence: CASSQGPRDTQYF. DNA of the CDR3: TGTGCCAGCAGCCAAGGTCCCCGGGATACGCAGTATTTT. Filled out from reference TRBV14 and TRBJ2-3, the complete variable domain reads EAGVTQFPSHSVIEKGQTVTLRCDPISGHDNLYWYRRVMGKEIKFLLHFVKESKQDESGMPNNRFLAERTGGTYSTLKVQPAELEDSGVYFCASSQGPRDTQYFGPGTRLTVL.

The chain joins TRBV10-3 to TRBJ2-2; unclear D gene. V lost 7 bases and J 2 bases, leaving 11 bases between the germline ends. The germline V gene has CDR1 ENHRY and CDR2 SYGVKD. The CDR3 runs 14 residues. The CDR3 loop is CAINVGPNTGELFF. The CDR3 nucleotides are TGTGCCATCAACGTTGGGCCTAACACCGGGGAGCTGTTTTTT.

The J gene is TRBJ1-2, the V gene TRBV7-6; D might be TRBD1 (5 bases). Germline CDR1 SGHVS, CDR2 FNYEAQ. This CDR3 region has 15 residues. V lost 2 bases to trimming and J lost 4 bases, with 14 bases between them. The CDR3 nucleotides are TGTGCCAGCAGCTTAAGCGCGCAGGGCGCCTATGGCTACACCTTC. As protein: CASSLSAQGAYGYTF. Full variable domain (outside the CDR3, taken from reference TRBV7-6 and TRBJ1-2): GAGVSQSPRYKVTKRGQDVALRCDPISGHVSLYWYRQALGQGPEFLTYFNYEAQQDKSGLPNDRFSAERPEGSISTLTIQRTEQRDSAMYRCASSLSAQGAYGYTFGSGTRLTVV.

The chain's CDR3 is CAWSAGSQGGEEKLFF. The CDR3 DNA reads as TGTGCCTGGAGTGCAGGATCACAGGGAGGGGAGGAAAAACTGTTTTTT. The chain carries TRBV30 and TRBJ1-4; a possible D gene is TRBD1 (6 bases). Trimming cost V 1 base and J 8 bases, with 20 bases left between them. This CDR3 is built from 16 residues. The germline CDR1 and CDR2 sequences are GTSNPN and SVGIG (reference sequence).

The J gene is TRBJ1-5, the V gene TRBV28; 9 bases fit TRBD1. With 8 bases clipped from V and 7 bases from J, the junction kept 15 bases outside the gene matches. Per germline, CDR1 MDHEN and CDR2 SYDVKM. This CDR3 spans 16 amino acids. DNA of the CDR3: TGTGCCAGCGGCGCGGGGGACAGGGCCGGGGGACAGCCCCAGCATTTT. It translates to CASGAGDRAGGQPQHF.